These 6 T cell receptor beta chains came from one sample sequenced in a study of blood T cell repertoires in COVID-19 (dated by TCRdb to the early 2020s). Library construction relied on the immunoSEQ multiplex PCR assay. TCRdb holds this immuneACCESS table with in-frame rearrangements only. Some clones are missing; in checked studies, unresolved V genes explain under half, and the rest has no known cause. The table for this sample lists 150,000 to 200,000 clones; around four fifths of them were counted only once. 2.5% to 3% of the sample lies in the top ten. The material sequenced was peripheral blood. The receptor source for this set is a woman of 80 years or more with active or convalescent COVID-19.

The chain joins TRBV18 to TRBJ1-1, with D unclear. Trimming pared 3 bases from V and 3 bases from J, leaving 8 bases between. Germline V gene lookup returns CDR1 KGHSH and CDR2 LQKENI. The CDR3 has 13 amino acids. The CDR3 here is CASSPRVDTEAFF. The DNA for the CDR3 is TGTGCCAGCTCACCGAGGGTTGACACTGAAGCTTTCTTT.

The V call is TRBV11-2, the J call TRBJ1-6, with D tentatively TRBD1 (6 bases). Germline V CDR1 and CDR2: SGHAT, FQNNGV. This CDR3 is 18 amino acids long. Trimming removed 6 bases at V and 10 bases at J, with 28 bases between. CDR3 nucleotides: TGTGCCAGCAGACCCTTGCCGAAGCGGGGGGGGCGTAACTCACCCCTCCACTTT. Residues: CASRPLPKRGGRNSPLHF.

The chain has TRBV6-6 and TRBJ2-7; 9 nucleotides match TRBD1. The CDR3 runs 14 residues. J lost 0 bases, V lost 8 bases, and 5 bases had no gene match. Germline values: CDR1 MNHNY, CDR2 SVGAGI (reference sequence). The chain's CDR3 is CASQDRGGSYEQYF. The CDR3 DNA is TGTGCCAGCCAGGACAGGGGAGGCTCCTACGAGCAGTACTTC.

The chain combines TRBV27 with TRBJ1-6, with 7 nucleotides matching TRBD1. The CDR3 covers 13 residues. Germline trimming cut 8 bases from V and 7 bases from J; bases unmatched to any gene: 5. CDR1 is MNHEY and CDR2 is SMNVEV in the germline V gene (reference sequence). CDR3 in DNA: TGTGCCAGCGGGGACAGCGAGAATTCACCCCTCCACTTT. It specifies CASGDSENSPLHF.

This clone was seen only once. V gene TRBV6-5 combines with J gene TRBJ1-1; D unresolved. V was trimmed by 8 bases and J by 3 bases, leaving 10 bases between them. Germline V lookup: CDR1 MNHEY, CDR2 SVGAGI. CDR3 length: 12 amino acids. As DNA, the CDR3 is TGTGCCAGCGGAGGGATTCACACTGAAGCTTTCTTT. Translating gives CASGGIHTEAFF.

The chain combines TRBV2 with TRBJ1-1; D is possibly TRBD1 (6 bases). V dropped 6 bases and J dropped 6 bases, with 14 bases sitting between them. The CDR3 extends over 13 amino acids. From germline, CDR1 is SNHLY and CDR2 FYNNEI. For the CDR3, the DNA is TGTGCCAGCAGGGGTTTCAGGGGTTCTGAAGCTTTCTTT. Encoded protein: CASRGFRGSEAFF.